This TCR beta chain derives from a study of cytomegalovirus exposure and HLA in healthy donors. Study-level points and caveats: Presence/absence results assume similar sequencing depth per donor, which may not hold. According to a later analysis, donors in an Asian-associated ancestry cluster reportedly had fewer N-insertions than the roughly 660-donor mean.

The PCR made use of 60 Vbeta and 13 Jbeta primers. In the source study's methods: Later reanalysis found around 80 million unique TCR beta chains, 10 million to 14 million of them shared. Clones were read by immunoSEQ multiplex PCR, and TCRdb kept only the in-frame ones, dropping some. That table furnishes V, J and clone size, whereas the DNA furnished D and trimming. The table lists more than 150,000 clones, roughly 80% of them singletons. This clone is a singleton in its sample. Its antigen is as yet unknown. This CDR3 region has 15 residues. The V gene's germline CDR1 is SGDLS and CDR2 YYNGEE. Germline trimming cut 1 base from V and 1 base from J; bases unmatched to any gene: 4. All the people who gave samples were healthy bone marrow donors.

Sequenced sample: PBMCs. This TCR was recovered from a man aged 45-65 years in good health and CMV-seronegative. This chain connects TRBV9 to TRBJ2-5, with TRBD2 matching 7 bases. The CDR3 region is CASSVRGDGQETQYF. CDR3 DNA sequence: TGTGCCAGCAGCGTACGGGGGGATGGCCAAGAGACCCAGTACTTC.